These 16 T cell receptor beta chains share one sample of origin, sequenced in a study of blood T cells in healthy people across ages. A second PCR, run for about 7 to 11 cycles, used a sample-barcoded 5' primer plus a J-beta primer mix. Using its own MiXCR run on the 5' RACE reads, TCRdb lists one record per CDR3 protein. The profile shows approximately 350,000 distinct CDR3 sequences, about 52% of them singletons. The sequencing input was blood. Every receptor here comes from a man aged 60 to 69 in good health.

The CDR3 here is CASSGLGGTNEKLFF. Here the CDR3 DNA reads TGTGCCAGCAGCGGCCTGGGGGGCACTAATGAAAAACTGTTTTTT. V usage is TRBV2 and J usage is TRBJ1-4; possibly TRBD1 for D (6 bases). Germline lookup yields CDR1 SNHLY and CDR2 FYNNEI. This CDR3 region has 15 residues. Trimming stripped 6 bases from V and 2 bases from J, with 13 bases between. Drawing the rest from reference TRBV2 and TRBJ1-4, the complete variable domain is EPEVTQTPSHQVTQMGQEVILRCVPISNHLYFYWYRQILGQKVEFLVSFYNNEISEKSEIFDDQFSVERPDGSNFTLKIRSTKLEDSAMYFCASSGLGGTNEKLFFGSGTQLSVL.

The CDR3, as DNA: TGTGCCAGCAGCTTGACAGGGTTTTCGAATTCACCCCTCCACTTT. It specifies CASSLTGFSNSPLHF. The chain uses TRBV7-6 and TRBJ1-6, with 7 bases that match TRBD1. The CDR3 consists of 15 residues. After removal of 3 bases from V and 7 bases from J, the junction contained 6 bases not matched to a gene. Germline CDR1 and CDR2: SGHVS and FNYEAQ. The whole variable domain, filled in from reference TRBV7-6 and TRBJ1-6, reads GAGVSQSPRYKVTKRGQDVALRCDPISGHVSLYWYRQALGQGPEFLTYFNYEAQQDKSGLPNDRFSAERPEGSISTLTIQRTEQRDSAMYRCASSLTGFSNSPLHFGNGTRLTVT.

The rearrangement uses TRBV11-2 and TRBJ1-1; TRBD1 is a possible D gene (5 bases). V was clipped by 3 bases and J by 4 bases, with 12 bases between them. The CDR3 runs 14 residues. CDR1 and CDR2 (germline): SGHAT, FQNNGV. CDR3 amino acids: CASSLSWGITEAFF. DNA for the CDR3: TGTGCCAGCAGCTTGAGCTGGGGGATCACTGAAGCTTTCTTT. The variable domain in full, completed from reference TRBV11-2 and TRBJ1-1, reads EAGVAQSPRYKIIEKRQSVAFWCNPISGHATLYWYQQILGQGPKLLIQFQNNGVVDDSQLPKDRFSAERLKGVDSTLKIQPAKLEDSAVYLCASSLSWGITEAFFGQGTRLTVV.

V usage is TRBV10-3 and J usage is TRBJ2-7; D unclear. V lost 6 bases to trimming and J lost 4 bases, with 10 bases between them. CDR3 length: 12 amino acids. CDR1 and CDR2 (germline): ENHRY, SYGVKD. The CDR3 protein is CAISASTYEQYF. CDR3 coding DNA: TGTGCCATCAGCGCCAGTACGTACGAGCAGTACTTC.

The chain joins TRBV6-5 to TRBJ2-6; possibly TRBD2 for D (5 bases). The ends were cut back, 8 bases at V and 2 bases at J, with 13 bases in the middle. CDR1 is MNHEY and CDR2 is SVGAGI in the germline V gene. The CDR3 is 15 amino acids. The CDR3 region has the DNA TGTGCCAGCCGACTAAGTGAAGCTGGGGCCAACGTCCTGACTTTC. This encodes CASRLSEAGANVLTF.

The chain has TRBV5-6 and TRBJ2-1, with 7 bases aligning to TRBD1. J gave up 9 bases and V 4 bases, and 16 bases lay outside the gene matches. Germline V gives CDR1 SGHDT, CDR2 YYEEEE. This CDR3 is 16 amino acids long. The CDR3 nucleotides read TGTGCCAGCAGCCCTAGTACAGGGGCCCAAGGGGGTGAGCAGTTCTTC. Its translation is CASSPSTGAQGGEQFF.

The chain joins TRBV6-5 to TRBJ2-1; 8 bases are shared with TRBD2. Germline assignment: CDR1 MNHEY and CDR2 SVGAGI. The CDR3 is made up of 16 amino acids. V dropped 6 bases and J dropped 7; count of bases not matched to a gene: 14. The CDR3 nucleotides read TGTGCCAGCAGACCAGCCGGGACTAGTATAGGGAATGAGCAGTTCTTC. This codes for CASRPAGTSIGNEQFF.

This clonotype was seen more than once but under ten times. V gene TRBV7-2 combines with J gene TRBJ2-7; no clear D gene. CDR1 and CDR2 (germline): SGHTA, FQGNSA. The V end was cut by 6 bases, the J end by 0 bases, with 12 bases between. The CDR3 runs to 14 residues. The CDR3 reads CASSLPDSSYEQYF. For the CDR3, the DNA is TGTGCCAGCAGTTTACCGGATTCCTCCTACGAGCAGTACTTC.

CDR3 bases: TGCAGCGTTGATCCGGTTATTACTGAGCAGTTCTTC. It specifies CSVDPVITEQFF. The chain recombines TRBV29-1 with TRBJ2-1; D unresolved. Germline CDR1 and CDR2: SQVTM and ANQGSEA. Trimming pared 3 bases from V and 9 bases from J, leaving 12 bases between. CDR3 size: 12 residues.

This clonotype was seen more than once but under ten times. This chain links TRBV7-2 with TRBJ2-3, with TRBD2 matching over 7 bases. Germline V gives CDR1 SGHTA, CDR2 FQGNSA. J gave up 4 bases and V 0 bases, and 4 bases lay outside the gene matches. CDR3 length: 15 residues. CDR3 amino acids: CASSLATSSADTQYF. Written as DNA, the CDR3 is TGTGCCAGCAGCTTAGCGACTAGCAGCGCAGATACGCAGTATTTT. Drawing the rest from reference TRBV7-2 and TRBJ2-3, the complete variable domain is GAGVSQSPSNKVTEKGKDVELRCDPISGHTALYWYRQSLGQGLEFLIYFQGNSAPDKSGLPSDRFSAERTGGSVSTLTIQRTQQEDSAVYLCASSLATSSADTQYFGPGTRLTVL.

This clonotype appeared a few times. This sequence joins TRBV11-2 and TRBJ2-1; 7 nucleotides agree with TRBD2. This CDR3 region has 14 residues. Germline V gene data show CDR1 as SGHAT and CDR2 as FQNNGV. With 4 bases clipped from V and 3 bases from J, the junction kept 3 bases outside the gene matches. As DNA, the CDR3 is TGTGCCAGCAGCTCGGGACTACACTACAATGAGCAGTTCTTC. Protein product: CASSSGLHYNEQFF.

A few counts support this clonotype. The gene calls are TRBV25-1 and TRBJ2-5; D unclear. The germline gives CDR1 MGHDK, CDR2 SYGVNS. The V end lost 5 bases, the J end lost 5 bases, and 21 bases lay between the germline ends. This CDR3 has 16 residues. The CDR3 DNA sequence: TGTGCCAGCAGTCCAACTACCGGGTTCGGCAGGGAGACCCAGTACTTC. It yields the protein CASSPTTGFGRETQYF.

Ten or more counts support this clonotype. The rearrangement joins TRBV7-2 to TRBJ2-7; TRBD2 is a possible D gene (5 bases). Germline-derived CDR1 and CDR2 are SGHTA and FQGNSA. The CDR3 is 14 residues long. Trimming pared 5 bases from V and 5 bases from J, leaving 16 bases between. This CDR3 is CASSPAASRNEQYF. In nucleotides, the CDR3 is TGTGCCAGCAGCCCCGCGGCTAGCAGGAACGAGCAGTACTTC.

This clonotype was seen once. The chain employs TRBV29-1 and TRBJ2-5; TRBD1 or TRBD2 may be the D gene (5 bases each). V gave up 7 bases and J gave up 10 bases, with 13 bases separating them. Per the germline V gene, CDR1 is SQVTM and CDR2 is ANQGSEA. The CDR3 loop spans 10 amino acids. The CDR3 bases are TGCAGCGCTGGGGACCCTGACCAGTACTTC. Its translation: CSAGDPDQYF.

The rearrangement joins TRBV6-5 to TRBJ2-3; 9 bases fit TRBD2. V gave up 6 bases and J gave up 8 bases; unmatched junction bases: 15. Germline V gene lookup returns CDR1 MNHEY and CDR2 SVGAGI. This CDR3 is 16 amino acids long. The CDR3 DNA follows: TGTGCCAGCAGCCGACCCCTCGGGCGGGAGGGCGGTACGCAGTATTTT. This sequence encodes CASSRPLGREGGTQYF.

The chain combines TRBV4-2 with TRBJ2-3; 10 nucleotides agree with TRBD2. Unmatched junction bases numbered 10, after V lost 1 base and J lost 6 bases. Looked up from germline, CDR1 is LGHNA and CDR2 is YNFKEQ. The CDR3 extends over 17 amino acids. The CDR3 is CASSQGTSGPESDTQYF. CDR3 in DNA: TGTGCCAGCAGCCAAGGGACTAGCGGCCCGGAGTCTGATACGCAGTATTTT.